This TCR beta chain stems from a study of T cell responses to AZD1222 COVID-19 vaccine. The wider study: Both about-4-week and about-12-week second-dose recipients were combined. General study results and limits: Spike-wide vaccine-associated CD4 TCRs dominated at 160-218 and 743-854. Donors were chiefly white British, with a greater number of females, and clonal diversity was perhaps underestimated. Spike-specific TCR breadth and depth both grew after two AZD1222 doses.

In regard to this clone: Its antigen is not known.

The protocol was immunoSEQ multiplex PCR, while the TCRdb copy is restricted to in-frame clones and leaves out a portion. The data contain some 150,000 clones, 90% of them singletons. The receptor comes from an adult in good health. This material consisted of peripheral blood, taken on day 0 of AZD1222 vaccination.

The CDR3 sequence: CASSSNLSGSNGYTF. The CDR3 DNA reads as TGTGCCAGCAGTTCTAACTTGTCGGGGAGCAATGGCTACACCTTC. The V call is TRBV27, the J call TRBJ1-2; D is undetermined. Looked up from germline, CDR1 is MNHEY and CDR2 is SMNVEV (reference sequence). V lost 4 bases to trimming and J lost 6 bases, with 18 bases between them. This CDR3 comprises 15 residues.